A single sample gave rise to the 8 T cell receptor beta chains below, sequenced in a study of CD8 T cells in Susac syndrome. cDNA came from about 0.46 to 1 ug RNA primed by random hexamers. Each CDR3 protein gets one entry after TCRdb re-called the immunoSEQ multiplex PCR reads with MiXCR. The repertoire includes roughly 67,000 distinct CDR3 sequences, approximately 95% of them detected once, and roughly 0.39% sits in the top ten. The sample comprised CD8+ T cells from PBMCs. These receptors were obtained from a human donor with multiple sclerosis.

The gene calls are TRBV2 and TRBJ2-3, with 9 bases identical to TRBD1. Germline V gives CDR1 SNHLY, CDR2 FYNNEI. CDR3 length: 14 amino acids. Unmatched junction bases numbered 2, after V lost 4 bases and J lost 3 bases. The CDR3 loop is CASSGDRATDTQYF. The DNA for the CDR3 is TGTGCCAGCAGTGGGGACAGGGCTACAGATACGCAGTATTTT.

This clonotype appeared once. The rearrangement links TRBV30 to TRBJ1-4; no clear D. This CDR3 region has 14 residues. Trimming cost V 0 bases and J 2 bases, with 7 bases left between them. Germline loops: CDR1 GTSNPN, CDR2 SVGIG (reference sequence). The CDR3 sequence is CAWSVGSTNEKLFF. DNA of the CDR3: TGTGCCTGGAGTGTTGGGTCGACTAATGAAAAACTGTTTTTT.

The chain carries TRBV12-3 or TRBV12-4 and TRBJ1-2; 7 bases fit TRBD1. V was clipped by 4 bases and J by 6 bases; unmatched bases: 11. This CDR3 is 15 amino acids long. The CDR3: CASSSYAGGRNGYTF. The CDR3 bases are TGTGCCAGCAGTTCTTATGCAGGGGGGAGAAATGGCTACACCTTC.

J is TRBJ2-5 and V is TRBV13; D gene ambiguous. Trimming removed 0 bases from V and 4 bases from J, with 12 bases in between. Germline V lookup: CDR1 PRHDT, CDR2 FYEKMQ (reference sequence). This CDR3 contains 15 residues. CDR3 nucleotide sequence: TGTGCCAGCAGCTTAGGAACTGGGATAGGAGAGACCCAGTACTTC. It yields the protein CASSLGTGIGETQYF.

The chain uses TRBV30 and TRBJ2-6, with TRBD1 matching 7 bases. From germline, CDR1 is GTSNPN and CDR2 SVGIG (reference sequence). V was clipped by 1 base and J by 2 bases; unmatched bases: 8. This CDR3 spans 17 amino acids. CDR3 loop: CAWSGDRDITGANVLTF. The CDR3 nucleotides are TGTGCCTGGAGTGGGGACAGAGACATCACTGGGGCCAACGTCCTGACTTTC. The complete variable domain, with remaining parts taken from reference TRBV30 and TRBJ2-6, reads SQTIHQWPATLVQPVGSPLSLECTVEGTSNPNLYWYRQAAGRGLQLLFYSVGIGQISSEVPQNLSASRPQDRQFILSSKKLLLSDSGFYLCAWSGDRDITGANVLTFGAGSRLTVL.

The chain carries TRBV4-1 and TRBJ1-1; D possibly corresponds to TRBD1 (5 bases). V gave up 0 bases and J gave up 3 bases, with 11 bases separating them. This CDR3 is 15 amino acids long. CDR1 is MGHRA and CDR2 is YSYEKL in the germline V gene. CDR3 DNA sequence: TGCGCCAGCAGCCAAGAGGGGGAGGCCTACACTGAAGCTTTCTTT. This encodes CASSQEGEAYTEAFF.

The chain carries TRBV14 and TRBJ1-1; D unclear. The CDR3 is 14 amino acids. CDR1 and CDR2 (germline): SGHDN, FVKESK. V lost 1 base and J lost 6, with 12 bases in between. The CDR3, as DNA: TGTGCCAGCAGCCAAGGTTTCCCTGGGGCTGAAGCTTTCTTT. It codes for CASSQGFPGAEAFF.

About this clonotype: The junction shows a germline mismatch at one end, possibly a read error. The chain links TRBV27 to TRBJ2-7; 12 positions match TRBD1. This CDR3 spans 16 amino acids. Germline-derived CDR1 and CDR2 are MNHEY and SMNVEV (reference sequence). The CDR3 region is CASSSSGTGGSYERYF. CDR3 DNA sequence: TGTGCCAGCAGTTCCTCGGGGACAGGGGGCTCCTACGAGCGGTACTTC.